These 12 T cell receptor beta chains originate from one sample sequenced in a study of T cell responses to AZD1222 COVID-19 vaccine. Here immunoSEQ multiplex PCR was the method, and the copy in TCRdb shows in-frame clones only, minus some. The sample has some 150,000 clones, just over 90% seen once. Sequencing was performed on peripheral blood, taken on day 0 of MenACWY control vaccination. The source is an adult in good health.

The chain combines TRBV27 with TRBJ1-2; TRBD1 matches at 11 bases. Per the germline V gene, CDR1 is MNHEY and CDR2 is SMNVEV (reference sequence). The trim removed 5 bases at V and 2 bases at J, leaving 7 bases unmatched. The CDR3 sequence is 16 residues long. CDR3 amino acids: CASSPPGTGGNYGYTF. The CDR3 DNA is TGTGCCAGCAGTCCTCCCGGGACAGGGGGAAACTATGGCTACACCTTC.

The V call is TRBV9, the J call TRBJ1-2; D is uncertain. The V end was cut by 6 bases, the J end by 1 base, with 10 bases between. CDR3 length equals 13 residues. Germline V CDR1 and CDR2: SGDLS, YYNGEE. The CDR3: CASTSGDNYGYTF. CDR3 in DNA: TGTGCCAGCACCTCAGGAGATAACTATGGCTACACCTTC.

The chain employs TRBV24-1 and TRBJ2-3; 8 bases fit TRBD2. V shed 3 bases, J shed 6 bases, and the junction held 10 bases outside the gene matches. The V gene's germline CDR1 is KGHDR and CDR2 SFDVKD. This CDR3 has 16 amino acids. In DNA, the CDR3 is TGTGCCACCAGTGATCCATCCGGGACTAGAAGGGATACGCAGTATTTT. Translated: CATSDPSGTRRDTQYF.

V and J are TRBV9 and TRBJ2-2; D may be TRBD1 or TRBD2 (5 bases each). The germline gives CDR1 SGDLS, CDR2 YYNGEE. The length of the CDR3 is 14 residues. Trimming pared 3 bases from V and 6 bases from J, leaving 12 bases between. CDR3 nucleotide sequence: TGTGCCAGCAGCGGAGGGGTAGGGTCCGGGGAGCTGTTTTTT. It specifies CASSGGVGSGELFF.

The V call is TRBV18, the J call TRBJ1-5, with TRBD1 matching 7 bases. With V trimmed by 3 bases and J by 2 bases, 4 bases remained unmatched. Germline V gives CDR1 KGHSH, CDR2 LQKENI. The CDR3 has 15 residues. CDR3 in DNA: TGTGCCAGCTCACCCCCAGGGGGGGGCAATCAGCCCCAGCATTTT. Translation gives CASSPPGGGNQPQHF.

The V and J genes are TRBV11-2 and TRBJ2-7, with D unresolved. Trimming took off 1 base at V and 3 bases at J, with 16 bases between the two ends. Germline V lookup: CDR1 SGHAT, CDR2 FQNNGV. This CDR3 comprises 16 residues. Here the CDR3 DNA reads TGTGCCAGCAGCTTAGGGGTCCGACAAGTAGACTACGAGCAGTACTTC. Encoded protein: CASSLGVRQVDYEQYF.

The V call is TRBV21-1, the J call TRBJ1-6; the tabulated D call, TRBD1, remains unverified against the DNA. TRBV21-1 has pseudogene status. This CDR3 has 14 residues. In nucleotides, the CDR3 is TGTGCCAGCAGCAAAACACCCTATAATTCACCCCTCCACTTT. It translates to CASSKTPYNSPLHF.

V usage is TRBV5-4 and J usage is TRBJ2-5, with D tentatively TRBD2 (5 bases). This CDR3 is built from 13 residues. The germline gives CDR1 SGHNT, CDR2 YYREEE (reference sequence). The V gene lost 4 bases and the J gene lost 1 base, with 8 bases spanning the gap. The CDR3 coding sequence is TGTGCCAGCAGCACCGGGGTCCAAGAGACCCAGTACTTC. This translates into CASSTGVQETQYF.

This sequence joins TRBV7-9 and TRBJ1-1; D is unresolved. Trimming removed 1 base at V and 5 bases at J, with 8 bases between. There are 13 residues in the CDR3. In germline, CDR1 is SEHNR, CDR2 FQNEAQ (reference sequence). CDR3 in amino acids: CASSLVGKTEAFF. The DNA of the CDR3 is TGTGCCAGCAGCTTAGTGGGGAAAACTGAAGCTTTCTTT.

The chain is built from TRBV29-1 and TRBJ1-2, with TRBD1 as a possible D gene (6 bases). The CDR3 totals 11 residues. V lost 5 bases to trimming and J lost 7 bases, with 11 bases between them. The germline gives CDR1 SQVTM, CDR2 ANQGSEA. CDR3 loop: CSVQQGSGYTF. The CDR3 nucleotides are TGCAGCGTTCAACAGGGATCTGGCTACACCTTC.

This chain joins TRBV28 and TRBJ2-7; perhaps D is TRBD1 or TRBD2 (7 bases each). V lost 6 bases and J 0 bases, leaving 15 bases between the germline ends. CDR1 MDHEN and CDR2 SYDVKM come from the germline V gene. The CDR3 has 15 residues. CDR3 region: CASRTQGGASYEQYF. The CDR3, as DNA: TGTGCCAGCAGAACTCAGGGGGGGGCCTCCTACGAGCAGTACTTC.

The chain carries TRBV5-6 and TRBJ2-1; D unclear. V was cut by 4 bases and J by 5 bases, with 16 bases left in between. The germline V gene has CDR1 SGHDT and CDR2 YYEEEE. The CDR3 loop spans 15 amino acids. CDR3 coding DNA: TGTGCCAGCAGCCGAGGTCGGTCGCCAAACAATGAGCAGTTCTTC. Its translation is CASSRGRSPNNEQFF.